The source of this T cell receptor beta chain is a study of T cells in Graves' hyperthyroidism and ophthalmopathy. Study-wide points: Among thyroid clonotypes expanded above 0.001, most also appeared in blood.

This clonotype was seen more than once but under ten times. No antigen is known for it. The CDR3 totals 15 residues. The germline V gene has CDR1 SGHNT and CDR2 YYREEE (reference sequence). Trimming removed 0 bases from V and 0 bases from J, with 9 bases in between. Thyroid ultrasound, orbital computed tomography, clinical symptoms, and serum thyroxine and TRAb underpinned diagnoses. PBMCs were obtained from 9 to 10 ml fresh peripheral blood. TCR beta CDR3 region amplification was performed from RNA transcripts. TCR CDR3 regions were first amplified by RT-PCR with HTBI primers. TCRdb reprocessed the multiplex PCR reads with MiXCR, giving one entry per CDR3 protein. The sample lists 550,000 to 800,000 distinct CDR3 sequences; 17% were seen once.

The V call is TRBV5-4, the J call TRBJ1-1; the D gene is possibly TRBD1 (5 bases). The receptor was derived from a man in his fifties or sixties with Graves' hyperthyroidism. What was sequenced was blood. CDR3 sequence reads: CASSLEPDMNTEAFF. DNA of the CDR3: TGTGCCAGCAGCTTGGAACCGGACATGAACACTGAAGCTTTCTTT.